This TCR beta chain stems from a study of T cell repertoires in cytomegalovirus infection. Findings of the study overall: The response measured ex vivo was dominated by TCR beta clonotypes (HLA-C-restricted and CMV-specific).

TCRdb reprocessed the reads via MiXCR and lists one record per CDR3 protein. Of about 24,000 distinct CDR3 sequences listed, approximately 24% were seen once; the top ten hold roughly nine tenths. This clonotype has a handful of counts. Its antigen is unidentified. The germline V and J ends were trimmed by 5 bases and 4 bases, with 6 bases remaining between them. This CDR3 comprises 12 residues. Germline CDR1 LNHDA, CDR2 SQIVND (reference sequence). The rearrangement links TRBV19 to TRBJ2-1; D remains unclear. This specimen was CD8+ T cells from cultured PBMCs, taken from culture after CMV antigen stimulation. This clonotype was sampled from a human donor in good health (CMV status not recorded). Some clones in this sample may be carry-over from other donors' samples. In DNA form, the CDR3 reads TGTGCCAGTAGTCCCGATTACAATGAGCAGTTCTTC. Translation: CASSPDYNEQFF.